The 27 T cell receptor beta chains below come from one sample, sequenced in a study of T cell responses to AZD1222 COVID-19 vaccine. Clones were sequenced by immunoSEQ multiplex PCR, and TCRdb holds only the in-frame ones, with some missing. The data show about 190,000 clones, with around 92% seen just once and less than 1.5% held by the top ten. Here the sequenced sample was peripheral blood, taken on day 0 of AZD1222 vaccination. These TCRs come from an adult in good health.

The chain has TRBV2 and TRBJ1-1; maybe TRBD1 (5 bases). CDR1 is SNHLY and CDR2 is FYNNEI in the germline V gene. There are 15 residues in the CDR3. V lost 0 bases to trimming and J lost 5 bases, with 13 bases between them. The CDR3 loop is CASSEAIGVPTEAFF. CDR3 coding DNA: TGTGCCAGCAGTGAAGCCATAGGGGTTCCTACTGAAGCTTTCTTT.

The V call is TRBV6-5, the J call TRBJ2-3; 7 nucleotides align to TRBD1. The CDR3 contains 13 residues. Germline V gene data show CDR1 as MNHEY and CDR2 as SVGAGI. J was trimmed by 3 bases and V by 7 bases; bases with no gene match: 4. CDR3 region: CASIEDRTDTQYF. The CDR3 DNA reads as TGTGCCAGCATCGAGGACAGGACAGATACGCAGTATTTT.

This chain uses TRBV19 with TRBJ1-3, with D possibly TRBD1 on 5 matching bases. Germline V gives CDR1 LNHDA, CDR2 SQIVND (reference sequence). The CDR3 runs 16 residues. Trimming took off 8 bases at V and 0 bases at J, with 17 bases between the two ends. CDR3 DNA: TGTGCCAGTGGACTCCCGGGACGCCTCTCTGGAAACACCATATATTTT. Amino acids: CASGLPGRLSGNTIYF.

J is TRBJ1-6 and V is TRBV19; possible D gene TRBD1, 5 bases. The CDR3 has 14 residues. V shed 3 bases and J shed 10 bases, with 13 bases lying between them. Per the germline V gene, CDR1 is LNHDA and CDR2 is SQIVND (reference sequence). CDR3: CASSMVQGQSPLHF. CDR3 DNA sequence: TGTGCCAGTAGTATGGTTCAGGGCCAATCACCCCTCCACTTT.

This chain joins TRBV29-1 and TRBJ2-1; TRBD1 is a possible D gene (6 bases). Germline V gene data show CDR1 as SQVTM and CDR2 as ANQGSEA. V dropped 6 bases and J dropped 4 bases, with 10 bases sitting between them. CDR3 size: 12 residues. The DNA for the CDR3 is TGCAGCGTCCAAAGGGGGTACAATGAGCAGTTCTTC. Translating it yields CSVQRGYNEQFF.

V gene TRBV4-2 combines with J gene TRBJ2-5, with 9 bases matching TRBD2. This CDR3 is built from 17 residues. Germline assignment: CDR1 LGHNA and CDR2 YNFKEQ. The trim removed 1 base at V and 4 bases at J, leaving 10 bases unmatched. The CDR3 nucleotides read TGTGCCAGCAGCCAAGGCGCGGCAGCGGGGGGATCAGAGACCCAGTACTTC. Its translation is CASSQGAAAGGSETQYF.

The chain joins TRBV5-4 to TRBJ1-1; no clear D. The CDR3 extends over 14 amino acids. V was shortened by 0 bases and J by 1 base, with 7 bases between the two germline ends. Germline V gene lookup returns CDR1 SGHNT and CDR2 YYREEE (reference sequence). Here the CDR3 reads CASSLGRRNTEAFF. The CDR3 DNA reads TGTGCCAGCAGCTTGGGACGAAGGAACACTGAAGCTTTCTTT.

The chain joins TRBV14 to TRBJ1-2; D remains unclear. V lost 5 bases and J 2 bases, leaving 12 bases between the germline ends. The V gene's germline CDR1 is SGHDN and CDR2 FVKESK. The CDR3 is 14 residues long. The CDR3 spells CASSARTGNYGYTF. Written as DNA, the CDR3 is TGTGCCAGCAGCGCCCGGACTGGGAACTATGGCTACACCTTC.

The rearrangement joins TRBV9 to TRBJ2-3; the D gene could be TRBD1 or TRBD2 (5 bases each). V was cut by 3 bases and J by 1 base, with 15 bases left in between. There are 16 residues in the CDR3. CDR1 is SGDLS and CDR2 is YYNGEE in the germline V gene. CDR3 bases: TGTGCCAGCAGCGAGACCTCCGGGACGGGCACAGATACGCAGTATTTT. This translates into CASSETSGTGTDTQYF.

In DNA, the CDR3 is TGCAGTGCTAGTTTGGGACAGGGAGCTGGCTACACCTTC. Protein product: CSASLGQGAGYTF. The chain recombines TRBV20-1 with TRBJ1-2; 9 bases are a match to TRBD1. The CDR3 spans 13 residues. V trimming: 3 bases; J trimming: 7 bases; junction bases outside the gene matches: 6. Per germline, CDR1 DFQATT and CDR2 SNEGSKA (reference sequence).

This clone was seen once. The chain carries TRBV6-5 and TRBJ1-5; D is uncertain. CDR3 length: 15 residues. Germline V gene sequence: CDR1 MNHEY, CDR2 SVGAGI. Trimming left V 5 bases short and J 6 bases short, with 17 bases between. The CDR3 protein is CASSKGMGNLQPQHF. Here the CDR3 DNA reads TGTGCCAGCAGTAAGGGAATGGGGAACCTTCAGCCCCAGCATTTT.

V and J are TRBV27 and TRBJ1-3; D is unclear. The CDR3 is 16 residues long. The germline V and J ends were trimmed by 2 bases and 0 bases, with 11 bases remaining between them. In germline, CDR1 is MNHEY, CDR2 SMNVEV (reference sequence). The CDR3 region is CASSLAAGRSGNTIYF. The CDR3 region has the DNA TGTGCCAGCAGTTTAGCGGCAGGCCGCTCTGGAAACACCATATATTTT.

The V and J genes are TRBV5-1 and TRBJ1-5, with a weak D call TRBD1 (6 bases). V was pared by 2 bases and J by 0 bases, with 9 bases between. This CDR3 spans 15 amino acids. Germline V gene sequence: CDR1 SGHRS, CDR2 YFSETQ. The CDR3 reads CASSLGQNSNQPQHF. CDR3 bases: TGCGCCAGCAGCTTAGGACAGAATAGCAATCAGCCCCAGCATTTT.

This chain joins TRBV6-6 and TRBJ1-1, with D unresolved. CDR3 size: 14 residues. The germline CDR1 and CDR2 sequences are MNHNY and SVGAGI (reference sequence). V lost 6 bases and J 3 bases, leaving 14 bases between the germline ends. The CDR3 spells CASRIRGLDTEAFF. For the CDR3, the DNA is TGTGCCAGCAGGATCCGTGGTTTGGACACTGAAGCTTTCTTT.

The J gene is TRBJ1-1, the V gene TRBV7-3; D may be TRBD1 (5 bases). This CDR3 comprises 14 residues. CDR1 SGHTA and CDR2 FQGTGA come from the germline V gene. V lost 8 bases, J lost 4 bases, and 17 bases lay in between. Here the CDR3 reads CASGKNQGITEAFF. DNA of the CDR3: TGTGCCAGCGGAAAGAACCAGGGAATCACTGAAGCTTTCTTT.

The V and J genes are TRBV7-9 and TRBJ1-1; 8 positions match TRBD1. Germline CDR1 and CDR2: SEHNR and FQNEAQ (reference sequence). J lost 1 base, V lost 0 bases, and 7 bases had no gene match. The CDR3 covers 17 residues. CDR3 region: CASSLAGTGFWNTEAFF. CDR3 coding DNA: TGTGCCAGCAGCTTAGCCGGGACAGGATTTTGGAACACTGAAGCTTTCTTT.

The rearrangement joins TRBV5-1 to TRBJ2-1; perhaps TRBD1 as D (6 bases). The V gene's germline CDR1 is SGHRS and CDR2 YFSETQ. Trimming took 3 bases from V and 4 from J, leaving 17 bases between them. The CDR3 is made up of 16 amino acids. The CDR3 sequence: CASSSTDRPAYNEQFF. CDR3 DNA: TGCGCCAGCAGCTCCACCGACAGGCCCGCTTACAATGAGCAGTTCTTC.

The V gene is TRBV11-3, the J gene TRBJ1-1; D possibly corresponds to TRBD1 (6 bases). V lost 5 bases and J lost 3, with 19 bases in between. The germline V gene encodes CDR1 SGHNT and CDR2 YENEEA. This CDR3 is 16 amino acids long. For the CDR3, the DNA is TGTGCCAGCAGCCCGGGCCGGGGGGCTGGATACACTGAAGCTTTCTTT. Its translation: CASSPGRGAGYTEAFF.

This chain joins TRBV7-9 and TRBJ2-3; weak D call: TRBD2 (6 bases). With 2 bases removed from V and 0 bases from J, the gap between germline ends came to 15 bases. Germline V gives CDR1 SEHNR, CDR2 FQNEAQ (reference sequence). This CDR3 region has 17 residues. The CDR3, as DNA: TGTGCCAGCAGCTTATCCCCTAGCGTAACTAGCACAGATACGCAGTATTTT. It encodes CASSLSPSVTSTDTQYF.

The chain joins TRBV27 to TRBJ2-3; 9 positions match TRBD2. Germline CDR1 reads MNHEY; CDR2 reads SMNVEV (reference sequence). Trimming removed 6 bases from V and 2 bases from J; junction bases left unmatched: 9. This CDR3 is 16 amino acids long. CDR3 in DNA: TGTGCCAGCAGGATGGCGAGACTAGCGGTCACAGATACGCAGTATTTT. Amino acids: CASRMARLAVTDTQYF.

The chain is built from TRBV20-1 and TRBJ1-2, with TRBD1 matching 8 bases. CDR1 is DFQATT and CDR2 is SNEGSKA in the germline V gene (reference sequence). With V trimmed by 5 bases and J by 10 bases, 3 bases remained unmatched. The CDR3 loop spans 10 amino acids. This CDR3 reads CSASGQVYTF. CDR3 in DNA: TGCAGTGCTTCGGGACAGGTCTACACCTTC.

The rearrangement uses TRBV12-3 or TRBV12-4 and TRBJ1-1; D ambiguous. The CDR3 extends over 13 amino acids. V lost 3 bases and J lost 2, with 7 bases in between. Here the CDR3 DNA reads TGTGCCAGCAGTTTGAGGGATAACACTGAAGCTTTCTTT. Protein: CASSLRDNTEAFF.

The gene calls are TRBV6-5 and TRBJ2-7, with a tentative D call TRBD2 (6 bases). This CDR3 is built from 14 residues. Trimming left V 6 bases short and J 8 bases short, with 20 bases between. CDR1 and CDR2 from the germline V gene are MNHEY and SVGAGI. The CDR3 DNA follows: TGTGCCAGCAGCCCGGGACTGCCGGTGAACAAGCAGTACTTC. Encoded protein: CASSPGLPVNKQYF.

V gene TRBV13 combines with J gene TRBJ2-2, with 9 bases matching TRBD1. J was trimmed by 4 bases and V by 5 bases; bases with no gene match: 11. CDR3 length: 17 residues. Germline lookup yields CDR1 PRHDT and CDR2 FYEKMQ (reference sequence). CDR3 nucleotide sequence: TGTGCCAGCAGCCTAACAGGGGGCTTGGCGAGCACCGGGGAGCTGTTTTTT. Translated, it gives CASSLTGGLASTGELFF.

The chain uses TRBV29-1 and TRBJ1-2; possible D gene TRBD1, 5 bases. CDR3 length equals 13 residues. Germline loops: CDR1 SQVTM, CDR2 ANQGSEA. Trimming left V 8 bases short and J 0 bases short, with 13 bases between. CDR3 region: CSTYTGPNYGYTF. CDR3 nucleotide sequence: TGCAGCACCTACACAGGTCCTAACTATGGCTACACCTTC.

In its sample, this clone was seen once. The CDR3 sequence is CASSFPQGGIGNQPQHF. CDR3 DNA: TGTGCCAGTAGTTTCCCACAGGGGGGGATAGGGAATCAGCCCCAGCATTTT. The rearrangement joins TRBV19 to TRBJ1-5; TRBD1 matches at 8 bases. The V gene end was trimmed by 5 bases and the J gene end by 4 bases; junction bases not matched to a gene: 13. The CDR3 extends over 17 amino acids. Germline V lookup: CDR1 LNHDA, CDR2 SQIVND (reference sequence).

This rearrangement joins TRBV7-2 to TRBJ1-1; 9 positions match TRBD1. Per germline, CDR1 SGHTA and CDR2 FQGNSA. This CDR3 comprises 14 residues. Losses at the gene ends were 6 bases for V and 1 base for J; bases not matched to a gene: 3. CDR3 residues: CASRMGQGNTEAFF. CDR3 DNA: TGTGCCAGCAGAATGGGACAGGGGAACACTGAAGCTTTCTTT.